The 17 T cell receptor beta chains presented below share a single source sample, sequenced in a study of T cell responses to AZD1222 COVID-19 vaccine. Sequencing used immunoSEQ multiplex PCR; TCRdb keeps in-frame clones, though not all of them. The table has 85,000 to 100,000 clones, about 92% seen once. The sequenced sample was peripheral blood, obtained on day 0 of AZD1222 vaccination. Receptors originate from an adult in good health.

The chain carries TRBV19 and TRBJ1-1, with 7 positions matching TRBD1. This CDR3 has 14 amino acids. J was trimmed by 4 bases and V by 3 bases; bases with no gene match: 5. The V gene's germline CDR1 is LNHDA and CDR2 SQIVND (reference sequence). The CDR3 coding sequence is TGTGCCAGTAGTATTGGGCAGGGGGTCACTGAAGCTTTCTTT. Its protein product is CASSIGQGVTEAFF.

The chain carries TRBV7-2 and TRBJ2-3; D is unclear. The germline V gene has CDR1 SGHTA and CDR2 FQGNSA. V shed 1 base and J shed 6 bases, with 5 bases lying between them. The CDR3 sequence is 12 residues long. Here the CDR3 reads CASSLGRDTQYF. The CDR3 nucleotides read TGTGCCAGCAGCTTAGGAAGGGATACGCAGTATTTT.

The rearrangement joins TRBV6-2 or TRBV6-3 to TRBJ1-1; perhaps TRBD1 as D (5 bases). Germline values: CDR1 MNHEY, CDR2 SVGEGT. Trimming left V 5 bases short and J 3 bases short, with 7 bases between. The CDR3 runs to 12 residues. CDR3 residues: CASSQGHTEAFF. The CDR3 coding sequence is TGTGCCAGCAGTCAGGGCCACACTGAAGCTTTCTTT.

The V and J genes are TRBV3-1 (or the pseudogene TRBV3-2) and TRBJ1-5, with 8 nucleotides matching TRBD1. Germline trimming cut 8 bases from V and 7 bases from J; bases unmatched to any gene: 4. The CDR3 covers 12 residues. CDR1 LGHDT and CDR2 YNNKEL come from the germline V gene (reference sequence). CDR3 nucleotides: TGTGCCAGCGGACAGGGAAACCAGCCCCAGCATTTT. It is translated as CASGQGNQPQHF.

This chain links TRBV28 with TRBJ2-7; 10 bases align to TRBD1. There are 15 residues in the CDR3. CDR1 is MDHEN and CDR2 is SYDVKM in the germline V gene. V was clipped by 6 bases and J by 1 base; unmatched bases: 6. The CDR3 sequence is CASSSGTGVSYEQYF. Written as DNA, the CDR3 is TGTGCCAGCAGCTCCGGGACAGGGGTGTCCTACGAGCAGTACTTC.

This chain joins TRBV5-1 and TRBJ2-2, with D unclear. Trimming left V 4 bases short and J 6 bases short, with 7 bases between. The CDR3 extends over 12 amino acids. CDR1 is SGHRS, CDR2 YFSETQ, per germline. The CDR3 is CASSLPSGELFF. The CDR3 DNA reads as TGCGCCAGCAGCCTTCCCTCCGGGGAGCTGTTTTTT.

The V and J genes are TRBV4-1 and TRBJ1-6; D is unclear. Trimming removed 0 bases at V and 6 bases at J, with 18 bases between. The CDR3 loop spans 18 amino acids. Germline CDR1 is MGHRA and CDR2 is YSYEKL. The CDR3 DNA sequence: TGCGCCAGCAGCCAAGAACCACCTCTCCTCCAGCCTAATTCACCCCTCCACTTT. Its protein product is CASSQEPPLLQPNSPLHF.

The V call is TRBV5-1, the J call TRBJ2-2; D perhaps matches TRBD1 (6 bases). The CDR3 is 14 residues long. CDR1 is SGHRS and CDR2 is YFSETQ in the germline V gene. With 3 bases removed from V and 4 bases from J, the gap between germline ends came to 10 bases. The CDR3 DNA is TGCGCCAGCAGCTCGGACAGTCCCACCGGGGAGCTGTTTTTT. This gives the protein CASSSDSPTGELFF.

Note on this clone: This same CDR3 is encoded by further DNA sequences in the sample. This sequence joins TRBV14 and TRBJ1-1; D not certain. Trimming removed 1 base from V and 6 bases from J, with 9 bases in between. The CDR3 extends over 13 amino acids. Germline V gene data show CDR1 as SGHDN and CDR2 as FVKESK. The CDR3 loop reads CASSQVRGAEAFF. The CDR3 nucleotides read TGTGCCAGCAGCCAAGTTCGGGGTGCTGAAGCTTTCTTT.

This chain connects TRBV24-1 to TRBJ1-1; TRBD1 is a possible D gene (5 bases). The CDR3 is 13 amino acids. In germline, CDR1 is KGHDR, CDR2 SFDVKD. The V end was cut by 12 bases, the J end by 4 bases, with 17 bases between. The CDR3 DNA sequence: TGTGCCCGCCAGGGCTCCCGTTTCACTGAAGCTTTCTTT. Its translation is CARQGSRFTEAFF.

This chain links TRBV27 with TRBJ2-3, with 8 nucleotides matching TRBD2. Per the germline V gene, CDR1 is MNHEY and CDR2 is SMNVEV (reference sequence). With 6 bases clipped from V and 3 bases from J, the junction kept 14 bases outside the gene matches. CDR3 length: 17 residues. DNA of the CDR3: TGTGCCAGCAGCTTCTCGGCCAGCGGGAGCGGGACAGATACGCAGTATTTT. This codes for CASSFSASGSGTDTQYF.

The genes are TRBV19 and TRBJ2-2; TRBD1 matches 8 bases. Germline lookup yields CDR1 LNHDA and CDR2 SQIVND (reference sequence). This CDR3 is 17 amino acids long. Trimming removed 9 bases from V and 2 bases from J; junction bases left unmatched: 14. DNA of the CDR3: TGTGCCAGCTCCCTTGGGGCAGGGGGCCTTAACACCGGGGAGCTGTTTTTT. Encoded protein: CASSLGAGGLNTGELFF.

This clone was counted between two and nine times. The chain couples TRBV5-1 to TRBJ2-2; D is ambiguous. V was shortened by 0 bases and J by 5 bases, with 8 bases between the two germline ends. CDR1 and CDR2 (germline): SGHRS, YFSETQ. The CDR3 has 14 amino acids. CDR3 protein: CASSLAVGTGELFF. The CDR3 DNA reads as TGCGCCAGCAGCTTGGCCGTCGGGACCGGGGAGCTGTTTTTT.

The J gene is TRBJ2-1, the V gene TRBV5-6; 15 bases are shared with TRBD2. The germline V gene has CDR1 SGHDT and CDR2 YYEEEE. V was pared by 5 bases and J by 0 bases, with 6 bases of the junction left unmatched. The CDR3 is made up of 18 amino acids. The CDR3 spells CASSGLAGGQSSYNEQFF. The CDR3 DNA reads TGTGCCAGCAGTGGACTAGCGGGAGGGCAGAGCTCCTACAATGAGCAGTTCTTC.

V usage is TRBV27 and J usage is TRBJ2-7; 11 bases are a match to TRBD1. This CDR3 has 14 residues. V was pared by 5 bases and J by 6 bases, with 6 bases of the junction left unmatched. Germline V gene data show CDR1 as MNHEY and CDR2 as SMNVEV (reference sequence). In nucleotides, the CDR3 is TGTGCCAGCAGTGGGGGGACAGGGGGGCTCGAGCAGTACTTC. Its translation: CASSGGTGGLEQYF.

The genes are TRBV30 and TRBJ2-3; no clear D. Per the germline V gene, CDR1 is GTSNPN and CDR2 is SVGIG (reference sequence). The CDR3 runs to 15 residues. V was shortened by 0 bases and J by 1 base, with 11 bases between the two germline ends. CDR3 amino acids: CAWSVGLDRTDTQYF. The CDR3 DNA follows: TGTGCCTGGAGTGTCGGGCTAGACCGCACAGATACGCAGTATTTT.

The chain carries TRBV23-1 and TRBJ1-6, with unresolved D. TRBV23-1 is identified as an open reading frame with a role that is uncertain. The V end was cut by 0 bases, the J end by 6 bases, with 18 bases between. CDR3 length equals 18 residues. The DNA for the CDR3 is TGCGCCAGCAGTCAATCCCATTTGGGGAGCCAGACTAATTCACCCCTCCACTTT. It yields the protein CASSQSHLGSQTNSPLHF.